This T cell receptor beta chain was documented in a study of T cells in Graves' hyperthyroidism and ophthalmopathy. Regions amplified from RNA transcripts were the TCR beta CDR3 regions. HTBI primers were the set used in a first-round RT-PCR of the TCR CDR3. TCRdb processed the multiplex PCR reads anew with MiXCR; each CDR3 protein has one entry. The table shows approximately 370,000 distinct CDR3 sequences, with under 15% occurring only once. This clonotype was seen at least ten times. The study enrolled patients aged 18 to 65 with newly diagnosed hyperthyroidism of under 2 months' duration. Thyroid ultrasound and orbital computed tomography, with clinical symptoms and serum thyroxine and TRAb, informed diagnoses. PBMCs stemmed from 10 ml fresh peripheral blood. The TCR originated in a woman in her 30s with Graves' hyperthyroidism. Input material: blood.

The DNA for the CDR3 is TGTGCCTGGAAGGCGGAGAACACAGATACGCAGTATTTT. Translation: CAWKAENTDTQYF. The gene calls are TRBV30 and TRBJ2-3, with D unresolved. The V gene's germline CDR1 is GTSNPN and CDR2 SVGIG (reference sequence). This CDR3 is 13 amino acids long. Trimming took 4 bases from V and 2 from J, leaving 10 bases between them.